Presented here are 11 T cell receptor beta chains from one specimen sequenced in a study of blood T cell repertoires in COVID-19. Profiled with immunoSEQ multiplex PCR; TCRdb holds only in-frame clones, not every one. The sample carries over 100,000 clones, 85% to 90% recorded once. The source material was peripheral blood. The receptor set was obtained from a human donor in a cohort sampled during active COVID-19.

This rearrangement joins TRBV5-6 to TRBJ2-6; perhaps TRBD2 as D (6 bases). The CDR3 sequence is 18 residues long. Germline assignment: CDR1 SGHDT and CDR2 YYEEEE. The V end lost 4 bases, the J end lost 2 bases, and 19 bases lay between the germline ends. CDR3 bases: TGTGCCAGCAGCGTCCTAGGGGCTAGCGCGGCTGGGGCCAACGTCCTGACTTTC. This codes for CASSVLGASAAGANVLTF.

The chain is built from TRBV2 and TRBJ2-7; 7 bases line up with TRBD1. Looked up from germline, CDR1 is SNHLY and CDR2 is FYNNEI. This CDR3 region has 14 residues. Trimming removed 1 base from V and 2 bases from J; junction bases left unmatched: 2. The CDR3 DNA sequence: TGTGCCAGCAGTGAAGAACAGGGGACCTACGAGCAGTACTTC. Translated, it gives CASSEEQGTYEQYF.

The chain uses TRBV5-1 and TRBJ2-6; tentative D call: TRBD1 (6 bases). The ends were cut back, 4 bases at V and 0 bases at J, with 11 bases in the middle. This CDR3 has 16 residues. Germline loops: CDR1 SGHRS, CDR2 YFSETQ. The CDR3 sequence is CASSPDSYSGANVLTF. In DNA, the CDR3 is TGCGCCAGCAGCCCGGACAGCTACTCTGGGGCCAACGTCCTGACTTTC.

The chain is built from TRBV28 and TRBJ2-1; possible D gene TRBD2, 6 bases. The CDR3 has 14 residues. Trimming shortened V by 3 bases and J by 4 bases, and 10 bases separated the two germline ends. Germline assignment: CDR1 MDHEN and CDR2 SYDVKM. CDR3 residues: CASSFSGRYNEQFF. The CDR3 DNA sequence: TGTGCCAGCAGTTTTAGCGGAAGATACAATGAGCAGTTCTTC.

This chain uses TRBV5-4 with TRBJ2-7; D might be TRBD2 (5 bases). Germline CDR1 SGHNT, CDR2 YYREEE (reference sequence). V lost 0 bases to trimming and J lost 2 bases, with 15 bases between them. The CDR3 contains 16 residues. CDR3 residues: CASSLGQAKGAYEQYF. Here the CDR3 DNA reads TGTGCCAGCAGCTTGGGGCAGGCAAAGGGAGCCTACGAGCAGTACTTC.

Written as DNA, the CDR3 is TGTGCCAGCAGCTATAGGGGCCAGAGCTCCTACGAGCAGTACTTC. Residues: CASSYRGQSSYEQYF. The chain uses TRBV3-1 (or the pseudogene TRBV3-2) and TRBJ2-7, with D possibly being TRBD1 (5 bases). The germline V gene encodes CDR1 LGHDT and CDR2 YNNKEL (reference sequence). This CDR3 comprises 15 residues. V lost 5 bases to trimming and J lost 0 bases, with 14 bases between them.

The gene calls are TRBV19 and TRBJ2-6, with a tentative D call TRBD2 (6 bases). The germline gives CDR1 LNHDA, CDR2 SQIVND (reference sequence). The CDR3 consists of 15 residues. V lost 7 bases, J lost 4 bases, and 14 bases lay in between. The CDR3 bases are TGTGCCAGTACTATCGGGGGTTACGGGGCCAACGTCCTGACTTTC. Encoded protein: CASTIGGYGANVLTF.

This sequence joins TRBV7-8 and TRBJ2-3; 7 bases map to TRBD1. V was pared by 3 bases and J by 7 bases, with 7 bases of the junction left unmatched. CDR1 and CDR2 (germline): SGHVS, FQNEAQ. This CDR3 comprises 14 residues. The DNA for the CDR3 is TGTGCCAGCAGCTTGGACAGGTGGATACATACGCAGTATTTT. This translates into CASSLDRWIHTQYF.

This clone came up a few times. The rearrangement joins TRBV19 to TRBJ1-5; no reliable D call. CDR3 length: 16 amino acids. V dropped 3 bases and J dropped 2 bases, with 14 bases sitting between them. CDR1 LNHDA and CDR2 SQIVND come from the germline V gene (reference sequence). CDR3 residues: CASSMRPDRGNQPQHF. CDR3 nucleotides: TGTGCCAGTAGTATGAGGCCCGATCGAGGCAATCAGCCCCAGCATTTT.

This clone was seen once. The rearrangement uses TRBV3-1 (or the pseudogene TRBV3-2) and TRBJ2-7, with 10 bases matching TRBD2. V shed 8 bases, J shed 0 bases, and the junction held 7 bases outside the gene matches. Germline V CDR1 and CDR2: LGHDT, YNNKEL (reference sequence). The CDR3 is 15 residues long. The CDR3 DNA sequence: TGTGCCAGCGGGCCCAGCGGGAGGGCCTCCTACGAGCAGTACTTC. Protein sequence: CASGPSGRASYEQYF.

The rearrangement joins TRBV6-5 to TRBJ2-7; TRBD1 might be the D (6 bases). The CDR3 loop spans 12 amino acids. Trimming took 8 bases from V and 4 from J, leaving 12 bases between them. Germline assignment: CDR1 MNHEY and CDR2 SVGAGI. The CDR3 loop is CASVTGLYEQYF. Written as DNA, the CDR3 is TGTGCCAGCGTCACAGGGCTTTACGAGCAGTACTTC.